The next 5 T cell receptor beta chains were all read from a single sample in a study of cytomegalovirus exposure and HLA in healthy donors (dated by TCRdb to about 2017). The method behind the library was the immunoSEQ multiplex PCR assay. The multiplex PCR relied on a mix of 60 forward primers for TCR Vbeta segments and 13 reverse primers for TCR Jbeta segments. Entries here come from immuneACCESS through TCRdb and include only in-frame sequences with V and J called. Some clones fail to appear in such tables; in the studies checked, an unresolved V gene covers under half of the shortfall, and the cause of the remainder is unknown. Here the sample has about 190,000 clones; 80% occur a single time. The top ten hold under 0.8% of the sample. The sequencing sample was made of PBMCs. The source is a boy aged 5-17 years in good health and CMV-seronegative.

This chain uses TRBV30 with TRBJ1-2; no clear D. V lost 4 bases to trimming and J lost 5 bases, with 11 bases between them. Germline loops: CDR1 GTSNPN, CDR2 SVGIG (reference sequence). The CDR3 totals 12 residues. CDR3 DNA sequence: TGTGCCTGGAACCGGGATGGATATGGCTACACCTTC. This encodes CAWNRDGYGYTF.

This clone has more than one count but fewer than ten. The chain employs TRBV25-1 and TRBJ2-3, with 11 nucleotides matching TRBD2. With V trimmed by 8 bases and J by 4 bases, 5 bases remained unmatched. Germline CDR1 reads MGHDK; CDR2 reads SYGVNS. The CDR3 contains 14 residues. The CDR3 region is CASSVAGGSDTQYF. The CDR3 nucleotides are TGTGCCAGCTCAGTAGCGGGAGGGTCAGATACGCAGTATTTT.

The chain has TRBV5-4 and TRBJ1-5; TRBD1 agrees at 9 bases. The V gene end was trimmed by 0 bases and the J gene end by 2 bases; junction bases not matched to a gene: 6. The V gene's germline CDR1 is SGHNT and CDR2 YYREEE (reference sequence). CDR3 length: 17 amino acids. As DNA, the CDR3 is TGTGCCAGCAGCTTGGGAGGCACAGGGGGCGGCAATCAGCCCCAGCATTTT. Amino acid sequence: CASSLGGTGGGNQPQHF.

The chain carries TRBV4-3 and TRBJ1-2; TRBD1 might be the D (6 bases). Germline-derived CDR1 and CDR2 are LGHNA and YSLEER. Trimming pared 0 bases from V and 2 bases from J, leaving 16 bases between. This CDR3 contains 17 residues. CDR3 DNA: TGCGCCAGCAGCCAAGACCTTGACAGGCTCCTCAACTATGGCTACACCTTC. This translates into CASSQDLDRLLNYGYTF.

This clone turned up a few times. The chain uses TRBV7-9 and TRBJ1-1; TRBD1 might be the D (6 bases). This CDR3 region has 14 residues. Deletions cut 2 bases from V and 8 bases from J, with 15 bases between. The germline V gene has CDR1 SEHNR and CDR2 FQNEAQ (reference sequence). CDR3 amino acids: CASSLPSGTFEAFF. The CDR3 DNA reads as TGTGCCAGCAGCTTACCATCTGGGACATTCGAAGCTTTCTTT.